The clone carrying this T cell receptor beta chain was found many times. Its antigen is unidentified. The template for TCR beta VDJ and CDR3 sequence profiling was genomic DNA. Each CDR3 protein gets one entry after TCRdb re-called the reads with MiXCR. The repertoire includes about 68,000 distinct CDR3 sequences, approximately 51% of them detected once, and roughly 8.7% sits in the top ten. The data were obtained in a study of CD8+CD57+ T cells in acquired aplastic anemia. At the level of the study: When averaged, DNA from sorted CD4+ and CD8+ cells came to approximately 3 ug. The average read count for CD4+ cells in healthy donors was about 9.9 million.

The study's findings and limits: No significant difference in CD8+ Simpson's diversity was found between patients and controls. Patients and controls shared fewer than 30 CD8+ CDR3 sequences.

Germline-derived CDR1 and CDR2 are SEHNR and FQNEAQ (reference sequence). V lost 2 bases and J lost 4; bases outside the gene matches: 4. The CDR3 has 14 residues. The TCR sequence derives from a human donor in good health, serving as a control. This sequence joins TRBV7-9 and TRBJ1-1, with 7 bases identical to TRBD1. Sequencing was carried out using sorted CD4+, CD8+, or CD8+CD57+ T cells (not recorded which) from PBMCs. The CDR3 region is CASSLSTGITEAFF. In DNA, the CDR3 is TGTGCCAGCAGCTTATCGACAGGGATCACTGAAGCTTTCTTT.